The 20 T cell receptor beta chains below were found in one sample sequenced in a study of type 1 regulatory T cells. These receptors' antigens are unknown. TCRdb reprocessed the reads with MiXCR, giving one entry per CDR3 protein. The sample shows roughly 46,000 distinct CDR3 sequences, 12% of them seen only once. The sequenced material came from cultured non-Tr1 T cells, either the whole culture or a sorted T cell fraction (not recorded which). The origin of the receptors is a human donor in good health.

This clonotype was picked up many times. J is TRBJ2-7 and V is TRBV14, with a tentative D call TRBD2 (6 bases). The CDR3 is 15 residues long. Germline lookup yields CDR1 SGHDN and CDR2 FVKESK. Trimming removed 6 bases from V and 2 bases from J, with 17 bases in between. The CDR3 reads CASRKPSGGTYEQYF. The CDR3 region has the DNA TGTGCCAGCAGAAAACCTAGTGGCGGGACCTACGAGCAGTACTTC.

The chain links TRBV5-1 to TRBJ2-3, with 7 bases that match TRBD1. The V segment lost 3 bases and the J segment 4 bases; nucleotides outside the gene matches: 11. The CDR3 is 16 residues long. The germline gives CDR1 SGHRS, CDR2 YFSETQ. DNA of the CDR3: TGCGCCAGCAGCTCCGGGACAGCGGCCGGGGCAGATACGCAGTATTTT. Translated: CASSSGTAAGADTQYF. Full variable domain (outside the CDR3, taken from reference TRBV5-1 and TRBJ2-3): KAGVTQTPRYLIKTRGQQVTLSCSPISGHRSVSWYQQTPGQGLQFLFEYFSETQRNKGNFPGRFSGRQFSNSRSEMNVSTLELGDSALYLCASSSGTAAGADTQYFGPGTRLTVL.

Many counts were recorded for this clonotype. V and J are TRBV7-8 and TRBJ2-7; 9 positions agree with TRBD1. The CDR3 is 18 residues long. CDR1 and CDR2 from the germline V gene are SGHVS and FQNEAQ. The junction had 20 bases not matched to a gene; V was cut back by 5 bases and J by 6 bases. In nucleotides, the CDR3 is TGTGCCAGCAGCAAAGACGGGGGTGCCGGGACAGGGAGGTCCGAGCAGTACTTC. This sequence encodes CASSKDGGAGTGRSEQYF.

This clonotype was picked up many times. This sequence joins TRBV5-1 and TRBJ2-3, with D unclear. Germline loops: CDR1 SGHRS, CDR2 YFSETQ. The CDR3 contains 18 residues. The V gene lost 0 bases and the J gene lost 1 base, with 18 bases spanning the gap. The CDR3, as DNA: TGCGCCAGCAGCTTGGGCGCCGGGCTAGTCCTTGGCACAGATACGCAGTATTTT. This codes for CASSLGAGLVLGTDTQYF. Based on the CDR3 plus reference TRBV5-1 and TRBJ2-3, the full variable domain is KAGVTQTPRYLIKTRGQQVTLSCSPISGHRSVSWYQQTPGQGLQFLFEYFSETQRNKGNFPGRFSGRQFSNSRSEMNVSTLELGDSALYLCASSLGAGLVLGTDTQYFGPGTRLTVL.

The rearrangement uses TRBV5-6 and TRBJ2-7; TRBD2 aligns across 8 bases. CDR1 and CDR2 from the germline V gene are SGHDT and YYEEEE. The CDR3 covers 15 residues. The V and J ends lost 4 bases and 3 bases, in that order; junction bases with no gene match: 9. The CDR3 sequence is CASSLGQREIYEQYF. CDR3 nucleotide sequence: TGTGCCAGCAGCCTGGGGCAGCGGGAGATCTACGAGCAGTACTTC.

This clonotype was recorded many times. CDR3 nucleotide sequence: TGTGCCAGCTCACCCCTGGGACAGGCGAGCTCCTACGAGCAGTACTTC. Protein product: CASSPLGQASSYEQYF. The chain is built from TRBV18 and TRBJ2-7; 8 nucleotides agree with TRBD1. The trim removed 3 bases at V and 0 bases at J, leaving 7 bases unmatched. Germline loops: CDR1 KGHSH, CDR2 LQKENI. The CDR3 spans 16 residues.

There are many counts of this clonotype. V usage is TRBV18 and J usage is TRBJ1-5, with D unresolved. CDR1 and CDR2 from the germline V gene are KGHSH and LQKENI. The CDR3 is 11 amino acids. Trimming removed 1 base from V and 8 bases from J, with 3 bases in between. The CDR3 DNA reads TGTGCCAGCTCACCACGAGAGCCCCAGCATTTT. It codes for CASSPREPQHF.

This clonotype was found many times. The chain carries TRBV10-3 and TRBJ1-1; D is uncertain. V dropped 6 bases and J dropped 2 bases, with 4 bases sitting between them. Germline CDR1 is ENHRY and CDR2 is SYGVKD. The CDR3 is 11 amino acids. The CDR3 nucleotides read TGTGCCATCAGGGGTAACACTGAAGCTTTCTTT. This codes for CAIRGNTEAFF.

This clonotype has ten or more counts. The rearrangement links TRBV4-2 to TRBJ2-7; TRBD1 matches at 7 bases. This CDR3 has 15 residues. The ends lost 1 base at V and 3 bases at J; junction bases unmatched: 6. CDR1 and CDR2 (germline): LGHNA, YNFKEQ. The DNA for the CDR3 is TGTGCCAGCAGCCAAGTAGAACGACAGGGCTACGAGCAGTACTTC. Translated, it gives CASSQVERQGYEQYF.

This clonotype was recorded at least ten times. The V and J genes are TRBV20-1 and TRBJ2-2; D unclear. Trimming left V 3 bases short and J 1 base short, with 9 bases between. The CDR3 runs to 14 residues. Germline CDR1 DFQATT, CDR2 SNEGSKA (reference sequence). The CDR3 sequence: CSARRHQNTGELFF. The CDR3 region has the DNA TGCAGTGCTAGGCGGCACCAGAACACCGGGGAGCTGTTTTTT.

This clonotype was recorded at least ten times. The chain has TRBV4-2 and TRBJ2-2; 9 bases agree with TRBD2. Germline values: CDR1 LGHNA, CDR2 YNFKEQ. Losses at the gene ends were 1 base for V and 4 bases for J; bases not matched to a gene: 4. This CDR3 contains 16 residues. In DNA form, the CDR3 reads TGTGCCAGCAGCCAAGGACTAGCGGAAGTCACCGGGGAGCTGTTTTTT. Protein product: CASSQGLAEVTGELFF.

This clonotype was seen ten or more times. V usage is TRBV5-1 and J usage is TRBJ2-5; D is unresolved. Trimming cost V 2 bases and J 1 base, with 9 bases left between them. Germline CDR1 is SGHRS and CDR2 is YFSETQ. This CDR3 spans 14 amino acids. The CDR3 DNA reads TGCGCCAGCAGCTTCGGACGGCCCCAAGAGACCCAGTACTTC. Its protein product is CASSFGRPQETQYF.

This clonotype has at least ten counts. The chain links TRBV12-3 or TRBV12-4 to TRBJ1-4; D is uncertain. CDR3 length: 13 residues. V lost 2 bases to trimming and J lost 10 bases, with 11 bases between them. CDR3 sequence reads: CASSLRGFGKLFF. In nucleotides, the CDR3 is TGTGCCAGCAGTTTACGGGGTTTCGGAAAACTGTTTTTT.

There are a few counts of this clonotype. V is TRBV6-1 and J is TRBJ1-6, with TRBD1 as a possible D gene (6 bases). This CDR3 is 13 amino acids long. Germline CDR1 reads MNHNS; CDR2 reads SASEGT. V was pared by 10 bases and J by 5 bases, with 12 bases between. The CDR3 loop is CATRGLNNSPLHF. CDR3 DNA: TGTGCCACCAGGGGACTGAATAATTCACCCCTCCACTTT.

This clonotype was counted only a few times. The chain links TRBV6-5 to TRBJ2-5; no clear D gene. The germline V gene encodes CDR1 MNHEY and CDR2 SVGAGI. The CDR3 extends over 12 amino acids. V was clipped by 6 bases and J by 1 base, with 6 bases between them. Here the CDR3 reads CASRAAQETQYF. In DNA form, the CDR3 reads TGTGCCAGCAGGGCAGCCCAAGAGACCCAGTACTTC.

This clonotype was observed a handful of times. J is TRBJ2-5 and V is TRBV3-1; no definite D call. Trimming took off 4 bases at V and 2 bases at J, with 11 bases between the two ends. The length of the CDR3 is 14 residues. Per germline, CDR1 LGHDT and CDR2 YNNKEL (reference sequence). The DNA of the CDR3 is TGTGCCAGCAGCCCCCATCCCCCTCAAGAGACCCAGTACTTC. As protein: CASSPHPPQETQYF.

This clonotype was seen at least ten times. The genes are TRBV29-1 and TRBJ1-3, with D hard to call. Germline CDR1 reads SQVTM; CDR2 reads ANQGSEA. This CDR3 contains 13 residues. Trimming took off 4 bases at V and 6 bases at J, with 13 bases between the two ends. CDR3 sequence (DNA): TGCAGCGTTGGGGCTGCGGCCGAAAACACCATATATTTT. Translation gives CSVGAAAENTIYF.

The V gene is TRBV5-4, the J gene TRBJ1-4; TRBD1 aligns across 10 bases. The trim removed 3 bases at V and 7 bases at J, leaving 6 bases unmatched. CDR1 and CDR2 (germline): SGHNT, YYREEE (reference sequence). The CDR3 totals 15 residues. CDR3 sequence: CASSSPGQGTEKLFF. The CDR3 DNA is TGTGCCAGCAGCTCGCCGGGACAGGGGACTGAAAAACTGTTTTTT.

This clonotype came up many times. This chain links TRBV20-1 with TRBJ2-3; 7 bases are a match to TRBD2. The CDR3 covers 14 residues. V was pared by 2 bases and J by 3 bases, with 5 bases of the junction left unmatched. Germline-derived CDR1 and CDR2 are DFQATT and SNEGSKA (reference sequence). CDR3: CSARKGGSTDTQYF. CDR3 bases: TGCAGTGCTAGAAAGGGCGGGAGTACAGATACGCAGTATTTT.

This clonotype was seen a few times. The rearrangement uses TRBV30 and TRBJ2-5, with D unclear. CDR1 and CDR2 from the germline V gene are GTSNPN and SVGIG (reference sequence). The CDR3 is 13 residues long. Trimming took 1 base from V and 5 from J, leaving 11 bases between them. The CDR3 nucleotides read TGTGCCTGGAGTGGATCCGAATTGGAGACCCAGTACTTC. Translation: CAWSGSELETQYF.